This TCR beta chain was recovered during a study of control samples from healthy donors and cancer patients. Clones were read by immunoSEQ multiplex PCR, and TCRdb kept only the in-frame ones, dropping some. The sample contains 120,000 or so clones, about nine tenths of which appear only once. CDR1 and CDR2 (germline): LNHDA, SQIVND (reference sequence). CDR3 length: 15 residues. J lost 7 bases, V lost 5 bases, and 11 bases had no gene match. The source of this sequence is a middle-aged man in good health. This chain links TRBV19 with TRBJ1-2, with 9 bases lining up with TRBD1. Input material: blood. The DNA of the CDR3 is TGTGCCAGTAGTCAATCGGGACAGGGATCGGTTGGCTACACCTTC. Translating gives CASSQSGQGSVGYTF.